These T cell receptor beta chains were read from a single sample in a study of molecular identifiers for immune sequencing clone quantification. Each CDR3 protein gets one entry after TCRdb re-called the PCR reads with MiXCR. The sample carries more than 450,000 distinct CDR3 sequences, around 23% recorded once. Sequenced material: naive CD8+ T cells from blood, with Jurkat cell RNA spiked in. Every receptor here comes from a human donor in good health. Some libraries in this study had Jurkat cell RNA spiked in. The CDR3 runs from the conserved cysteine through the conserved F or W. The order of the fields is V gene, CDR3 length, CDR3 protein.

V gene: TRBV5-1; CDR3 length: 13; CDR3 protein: CATWTGGNTGAFF
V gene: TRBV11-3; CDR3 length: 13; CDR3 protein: CASSFAHANEQYF
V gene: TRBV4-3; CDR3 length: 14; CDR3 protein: CASSQDAGTYEQYF
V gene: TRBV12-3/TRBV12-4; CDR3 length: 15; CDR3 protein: CASTLRTTGSDEQYF
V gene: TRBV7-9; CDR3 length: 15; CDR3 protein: CASSPGTSVSYEQYF
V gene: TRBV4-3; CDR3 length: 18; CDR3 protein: CASSQDILEAGNTGELFF
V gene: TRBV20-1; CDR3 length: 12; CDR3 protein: CSAPSITDTQYF
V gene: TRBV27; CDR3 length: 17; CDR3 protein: CASSPYLPRDHNSPLHF
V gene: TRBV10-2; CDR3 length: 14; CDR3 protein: CASSEPGSGNTIYF
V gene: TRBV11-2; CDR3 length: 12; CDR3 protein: CASSLPTYEQHF
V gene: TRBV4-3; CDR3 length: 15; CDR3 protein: CASSQVIGRGDTQYF
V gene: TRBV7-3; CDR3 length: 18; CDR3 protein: CASSLYPVADWREETQHF
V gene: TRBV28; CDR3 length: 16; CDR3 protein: CVSSSSPRTGINPYTF
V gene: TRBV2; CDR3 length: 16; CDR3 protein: CASSDRGHLSGSTIYF
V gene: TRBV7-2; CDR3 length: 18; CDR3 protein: CASSLALWEATERTEAFF
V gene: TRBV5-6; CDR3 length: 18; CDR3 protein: CASSFRTSFRGKKETKYF
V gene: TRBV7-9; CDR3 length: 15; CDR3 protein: CASSSPEPMNTEAFF
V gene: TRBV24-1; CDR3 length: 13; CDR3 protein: CATSAQGTDTQYF
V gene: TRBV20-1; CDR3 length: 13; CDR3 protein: CSAGMTSNYEQYF
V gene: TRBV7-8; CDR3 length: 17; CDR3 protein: CASFRLAGSLGTDTQYF
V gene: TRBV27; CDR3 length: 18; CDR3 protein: CASSFGPGQGTSTDTQYF
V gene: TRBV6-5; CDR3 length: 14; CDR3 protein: CASSTEKSTDTQYF
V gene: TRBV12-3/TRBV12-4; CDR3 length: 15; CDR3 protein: CASSAPDRANEKLFF
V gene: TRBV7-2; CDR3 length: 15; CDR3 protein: CASSPGQGTYNEQFF
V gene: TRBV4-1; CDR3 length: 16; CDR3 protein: CASSQEWWVAGNTIYF
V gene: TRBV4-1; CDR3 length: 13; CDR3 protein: CASSQDTFGELLF
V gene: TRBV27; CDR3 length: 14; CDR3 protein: CASSLGLATGELFF
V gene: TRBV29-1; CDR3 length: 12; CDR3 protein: CSVEVAQDEQYF
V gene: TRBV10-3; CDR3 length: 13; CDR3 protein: CAISESVGETQYF
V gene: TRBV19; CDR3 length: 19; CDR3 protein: CASSIDWPTSGTSTDTQYF
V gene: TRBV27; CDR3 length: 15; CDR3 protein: CASSTRDSKAYEQYF
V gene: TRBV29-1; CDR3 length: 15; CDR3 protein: CSVTGTESSYNEQFF
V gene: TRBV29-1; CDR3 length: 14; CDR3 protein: CSVETASGRYEQFF
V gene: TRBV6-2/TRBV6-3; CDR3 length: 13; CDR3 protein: CASSYYRRTEAFF
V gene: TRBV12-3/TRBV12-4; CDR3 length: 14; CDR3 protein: CASSLSGDNSPLHF
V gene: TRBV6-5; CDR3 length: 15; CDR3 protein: CASSPYTGMNTEAFF
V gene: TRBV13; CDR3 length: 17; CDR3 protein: CASSSLSGGEVNTEAFF
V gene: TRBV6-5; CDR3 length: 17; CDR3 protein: CASSYYSGAGSGNTIYF
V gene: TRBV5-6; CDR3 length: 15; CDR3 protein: CASSMDSSGANVLTF
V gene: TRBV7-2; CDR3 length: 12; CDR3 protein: CASSSGVLEAFF
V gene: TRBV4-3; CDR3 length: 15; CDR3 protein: CASSQEWGAPTEAFF
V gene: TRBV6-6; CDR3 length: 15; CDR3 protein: CASSYFRDRGYEQYF
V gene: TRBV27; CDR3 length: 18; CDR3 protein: CASSLPARHSYEVYEQYF
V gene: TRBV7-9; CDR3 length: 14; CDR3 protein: CASRPEANTGELFF
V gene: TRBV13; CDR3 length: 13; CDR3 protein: CASSLDVLYGYTF
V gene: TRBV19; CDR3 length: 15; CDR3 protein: CASSIDLAVINIQYF
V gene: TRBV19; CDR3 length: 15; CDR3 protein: CASRTGGRASTEAFF
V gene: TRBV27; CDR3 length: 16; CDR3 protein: CASSSLWSGGPLEQYF
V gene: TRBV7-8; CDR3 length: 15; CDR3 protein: CASSSSQDNNSPLHF
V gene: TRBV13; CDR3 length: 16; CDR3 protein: CASSAGGTLLRDTQYF
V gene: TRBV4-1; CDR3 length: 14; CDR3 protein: CASSQGQGSNEQFF
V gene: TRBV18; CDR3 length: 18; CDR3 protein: CASSLPPRTSVSSDTQYF
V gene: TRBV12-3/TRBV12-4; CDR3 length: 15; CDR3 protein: CASSNTGTAPYEQYF
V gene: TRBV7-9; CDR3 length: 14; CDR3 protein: CASRHVSMNTEAFF
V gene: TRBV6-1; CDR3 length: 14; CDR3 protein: CASSDWSGGEKLFF
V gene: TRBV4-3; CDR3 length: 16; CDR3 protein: CASSQGSGTGHYEQYF
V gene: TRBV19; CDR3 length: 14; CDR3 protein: CASNFRGSNQPQHF